These 17 T cell receptor beta chains originate from one sample sequenced in a study of vaccination and CD4 T cells after COVID-19. Cultured CD4+ T-cell DNA underwent Oncomine TCR Beta short-read sequencing. TCRdb fed the PCR reads into MiXCR, producing one record per CDR3 protein. The data contain 9,500 to 15,000 distinct CDR3 sequences, approximately 50% of them singletons. The treatment was: roughly 11-day PBMC culture with coronavirus spike peptide pools or control peptides (ViraFEST assay). Their antigens are not known. Sequenced: CD4+ T cells from blood, cultured in vitro. The receptor set was obtained from a human donor who had recovered from COVID-19.

The chain carries TRBV28 and TRBJ1-5; 8 nucleotides align to TRBD1. Germline V CDR1 and CDR2: MDHEN, SYDVKM. This CDR3 spans 16 amino acids. J gave up 3 bases and V 6 bases, and 10 bases lay outside the gene matches. This CDR3 is CASSGTGTGANQPQHF. The CDR3 region has the DNA TGTGCCAGCAGCGGAACCGGGACAGGAGCCAATCAGCCCCAGCATTTT.

V usage is TRBV11-1 and J usage is TRBJ2-5, with 12 bases fitting TRBD2. There are 17 residues in the CDR3. The germline CDR1 and CDR2 sequences are SGHAT and FQDESV (reference sequence). V trimming: 4 bases; J trimming: 4 bases; junction bases outside the gene matches: 10. The CDR3 is CASSSVTSGRLRETQYF. The CDR3 region has the DNA TGTGCCAGCAGCTCCGTGACTAGCGGGAGACTACGAGAGACCCAGTACTTC.

V usage is TRBV28 and J usage is TRBJ1-5; D is unresolved. Trimming took off 3 bases at V and 7 bases at J, with 10 bases between the two ends. The CDR3 runs 13 residues. Germline CDR1 reads MDHEN; CDR2 reads SYDVKM. CDR3 sequence: CASSFLMSQPQHF. Written as DNA, the CDR3 is TGTGCCAGCAGTTTTCTGATGAGCCAGCCCCAGCATTTT.

The rearrangement joins TRBV7-9 to TRBJ1-2; no firm D call. The V gene's germline CDR1 is SEHNR and CDR2 FQNEAQ (reference sequence). V lost 0 bases and J lost 7, with 9 bases in between. This CDR3 spans 13 amino acids. The CDR3 reads CASSLAGRRGYTF. The CDR3 nucleotides read TGTGCCAGCAGCTTAGCAGGGAGACGTGGCTACACCTTC.

The table lists this clonotype with a few counts. The junction departs from the called germline gene at one end, perhaps through a read error. The chain links TRBV5-3 to TRBJ1-5; D gene unclear. Being an ORF, TRBV5-3 has a function that is uncertain. The CDR3 consists of 13 residues. The DNA of the CDR3 is TGTGCCAGCAGCTCGCAGAGGAATCAGCCCCAGCATTTT. Translated, it gives CASSSQRNQPQHF.

J is TRBJ2-3 and V is TRBV2; D unresolved. The germline V and J ends were trimmed by 7 bases and 0 bases, with 11 bases remaining between them. CDR1 and CDR2 (germline): SNHLY, FYNNEI. The CDR3 runs 14 residues. CDR3 sequence: CASISETSTDTQYF. As DNA, the CDR3 is TGTGCCAGCATCAGTGAAACTAGCACAGATACGCAGTATTTT.

This clonotype was counted between two and nine times. J is TRBJ1-5 and V is TRBV20-1; D gene unclear. Deletions cut 3 bases from V and 6 bases from J, with 12 bases between. Germline V gives CDR1 DFQATT, CDR2 SNEGSKA (reference sequence). The CDR3 runs 13 residues. CDR3 in DNA: TGCAGTGCTAGTTGGCTTGAAGGTCAGCCCCAGCATTTT. This codes for CSASWLEGQPQHF.

This chain connects TRBV2 to TRBJ2-1, with 7 bases aligning to TRBD2. V trimming: 4 bases; J trimming: 6 bases; junction bases outside the gene matches: 9. This CDR3 spans 15 amino acids. Germline values: CDR1 SNHLY, CDR2 FYNNEI. The CDR3: CASSATSGEGNEQFF. For the CDR3, the DNA is TGTGCCAGCAGTGCCACCAGCGGGGAGGGCAATGAGCAGTTCTTC.

This chain uses TRBV6-1 with TRBJ2-7; TRBD2 agrees at 8 bases. Germline V gene data show CDR1 as MNHNS and CDR2 as SASEGT. V lost 8 bases and J lost 5; bases outside the gene matches: 2. The CDR3 has 11 residues. This CDR3 is CASGTRHEQYF. The CDR3 region has the DNA TGTGCCAGCGGGACTAGGCACGAGCAGTACTTC.

This clonotype was seen a handful of times. The J gene is TRBJ1-6, the V gene TRBV7-9; D unclear. V was cut by 1 base and J by 9 bases, with 7 bases left in between. This CDR3 contains 13 residues. CDR1 is SEHNR, CDR2 FQNEAQ, per germline (reference sequence). The CDR3 DNA follows: TGTGCCAGCAGCTTAGTTGAGCTTTCACCCCTCCACTTT. The encoded protein is CASSLVELSPLHF. Variable domain in full (rest from reference TRBV7-9 and TRBJ1-6): DTGVSQNPRHKITKRGQNVTFRCDPISEHNRLYWYRQTLGQGPEFLTYFQNEAQLEKSRLLSDRFSAERPKGSFSTLEIQRTEQGDSAMYLCASSLVELSPLHFGNGTRLTVT.

The chain uses TRBV6-1 and TRBJ1-2; 8 nucleotides agree with TRBD1. The CDR3 is 14 amino acids. CDR1 and CDR2 (germline): MNHNS, SASEGT. V was clipped by 9 bases and J by 7 bases; unmatched bases: 13. The CDR3 is CASTVYQGAGGYTF. CDR3 coding DNA: TGTGCCAGTACAGTTTATCAGGGGGCGGGTGGCTACACCTTC.

J is TRBJ2-2 and V is TRBV2; TRBD2 matches 9 bases. Germline V gives CDR1 SNHLY, CDR2 FYNNEI. Unmatched junction bases numbered 10, after V lost 4 bases and J lost 4 bases. The CDR3 is 17 residues long. The CDR3 region is CASSAAGGPSGTGELFF. For the CDR3, the DNA is TGTGCCAGCAGTGCCGCGGGAGGGCCCTCGGGCACCGGGGAGCTGTTTTTT.

This sequence joins TRBV30 and TRBJ1-6; no definite D call. CDR1 and CDR2 (germline): GTSNPN, SVGIG (reference sequence). V lost 0 bases to trimming and J lost 10 bases, with 7 bases between them. The CDR3 length is 12 residues. CDR3 nucleotide sequence: TGTGCCTGGAGTGTAGGGAACTCACCCCTCCACTTT. Protein product: CAWSVGNSPLHF.

The chain uses TRBV5-6 and TRBJ2-2; D is unresolved. The germline gives CDR1 SGHDT, CDR2 YYEEEE. V lost 0 bases to trimming and J lost 7 bases, with 13 bases between them. The CDR3 has 15 residues. CDR3 in DNA: TGTGCCAGCAGCTTGGTTATGGGGATGGACGGGGAGCTGTTTTTT. It encodes CASSLVMGMDGELFF.

V and J are TRBV24-1 and TRBJ2-7, with TRBD1 matching over 8 bases. From germline, CDR1 is KGHDR and CDR2 SFDVKD. V shed 0 bases, J shed 5 bases, and the junction held 8 bases outside the gene matches. This CDR3 comprises 16 residues. The CDR3 DNA reads TGTGCCACCAGTGATTTGTATGGGACAGGTGGTGACGAGCAGTACTTC. It is translated as CATSDLYGTGGDEQYF.

V and J are TRBV19 and TRBJ2-3; tentative D call: TRBD1 (5 bases). Germline CDR1 LNHDA, CDR2 SQIVND (reference sequence). The CDR3 consists of 13 residues. Trimming stripped 5 bases from V and 4 bases from J, with 10 bases between. DNA for the CDR3: TGTGCCAGTAGTTTTGACAGTCCAGATACGCAGTATTTT. Translated: CASSFDSPDTQYF. Filled out from reference TRBV19 and TRBJ2-3, the complete variable domain reads DGGITQSPKYLFRKEGQNVTLSCEQNLNHDAMYWYRQDPGQGLRLIYYSQIVNDFQKGDIAEGYSVSREKKESFPLTVTSAQKNPTAFYLCASSFDSPDTQYFGPGTRLTVL.

The rearrangement joins TRBV7-3 to TRBJ1-6; TRBD1 aligns across 7 bases. The germline V gene has CDR1 SGHTA and CDR2 FQGTGA. V shed 0 bases and J 6 bases; nucleotides not matched to a gene: 5. This CDR3 is 16 amino acids long. The CDR3 here is CASSLTRQGLNSPLHF. The CDR3 coding sequence is TGTGCCAGCAGCTTAACCCGACAGGGACTTAATTCACCCCTCCACTTT. Using reference TRBV7-3 and TRBJ1-6 for the parts outside the CDR3, the full variable domain is GAGVSQTPSNKVTEKGKYVELRCDPISGHTALYWYRQSLGQGPEFLIYFQGTGAADDSGLPNDRFFAVRPEGSVSTLKIQRTERGDSAVYLCASSLTRQGLNSPLHFGNGTRLTVT.